This T cell receptor beta chain was sequenced in a study of Graves' ophthalmopathy and Graves' hyperthyroidism. Study overall: Ahead of any treatment, peripheral blood was obtained at the initial diagnosis.

This clonotype was observed a handful of times. The antigen remains unidentified. Disease in donors with ophthalmopathy had moderate-to-severe activity, CAS ≥3, NOSPECS ≥4 and under 3 months' duration. RNA transcripts were the source from which TCR beta CDR3 regions were amplified. HTBI primers were used in a first-round RT-PCR, which preceded a second-round multiplex PCR. TCRdb processed the multiplex PCR reads anew with MiXCR; each CDR3 protein has one entry. Among about 480,000 distinct CDR3 sequences, over 13% were seen once, and the ten largest hold over 7.5%. Study-level results: Most thyroid clonotypes with frequency above 0.001 were detected in blood too.

This clonotype was sampled from a woman in her 30s with Graves' ophthalmopathy. Material for sequencing was blood.

The CDR3 loop is CASSKVGQETQYF. CDR3 DNA sequence: TGTGCCAGCAGCAAAGTGGGGCAAGAGACCCAGTACTTC. The chain uses TRBV6-4 and TRBJ2-5; no clear D gene. The germline CDR1 and CDR2 sequences are MRHNA and SNTAGT. CDR3 length: 13 amino acids. Trimming took 6 bases from V and 2 from J, leaving 10 bases between them.